This TCR beta chain is from a study of T cells after yellow fever vaccination. Study context: SMART-Seq v4 Ultra Low Input served to prepare low-cell-number fractions.

CDR1 is ENHRY, CDR2 SYGVKD, per germline. The V gene lost 3 bases and the J gene lost 8 bases, with 7 bases spanning the gap. The CDR3 runs to 12 residues. Findings and limits, study-wide: Researchers cautioned that FACS-sorted repertoires could harbor abundant clonotypes contaminating from the bulk population. Post-booster repertoires again held most primary-vaccination clones (roughly 95% CD4, around 90% CD8).

Remarks on this clonotype: Its antigen is still unknown.

UMIs and a universal primer site were added when TCR cDNA was made by 5'RACE template switching. TCRdb reprocessed the 5' RACE reads via MiXCR and lists one record per CDR3 protein. The top ten hold over 11% of the sample, which has 550,000 to 750,000 distinct CDR3 sequences, less than 15% seen once. The chain is built from TRBV10-3 and TRBJ1-4; maybe TRBD1 (5 bases). Specimen: PBMCs, collected on the day of the yellow fever booster vaccination. This receptor was identified in a man under 40 who received the YFV17D yellow fever vaccine. In nucleotides, the CDR3 is TGTGCCATCAGTGACAGGGCGGAAAAACTGTTTTTT. It is translated as CAISDRAEKLFF.